This T cell receptor beta chain was obtained from a study of blood T cells in healthy people across ages. This clonotype was detected only a few times. This CDR3 contains 15 residues. Germline values: CDR1 LNHDA, CDR2 SQIVND (reference sequence). V was cut by 10 bases and J by 4 bases, with 21 bases left in between. A second PCR, run for roughly 7 to 11 cycles, used a sample-barcoded 5' primer plus a J-beta primer mix. Using its own MiXCR run on the 5' RACE reads, TCRdb lists one record per CDR3 protein. The sample consists of 600,000 to 900,000 distinct CDR3 sequences, 25% to 30% of them appearing once. These data are also associated with another study on T cells of mothers and their children.

This sequence joins TRBV19 and TRBJ2-3, with D possibly being TRBD1 or TRBD2 (5 bases each). Sequenced: blood. The sequence was obtained from a boy younger than 18 in good health. CDR3 loop: CATLSQAGTPDTQYF. CDR3 sequence (DNA): TGTGCCACCCTCAGCCAGGCTGGGACGCCAGATACGCAGTATTTT.